One and the same sample provided the 22 T cell receptor beta chains below, sequenced in a study of T cells in Graves' hyperthyroidism and ophthalmopathy. RNA transcripts yielded amplified TCR beta CDR3 regions. First-round RT-PCR of the TCR CDR3 relied on the HTBI primer set. TCRdb redid the calling of the multiplex PCR reads with MiXCR, one entry per CDR3 protein. The sample has fewer than 750,000 distinct CDR3 sequences, 13% to 15% seen once; the top ten hold under 15%. Input material: blood. These receptor sequences come from a woman between 50 and 59 years old with Graves' ophthalmopathy.

This clonotype turned up a few times. V gene TRBV7-9 combines with J gene TRBJ2-4, with TRBD1 matching 9 bases. After removal of 5 bases from V and 6 bases from J, the junction contained 17 bases not matched to a gene. Germline CDR1 SEHNR, CDR2 FQNEAQ (reference sequence). The CDR3 loop spans 18 amino acids. CDR3 loop: CASSPLQGAQSMINIQYF. The CDR3 coding sequence is TGTGCCAGCAGCCCTCTACAGGGGGCGCAGAGTATGATAAACATTCAGTACTTC.

Many counts were recorded for this clonotype. The chain employs TRBV12-5 and TRBJ2-7; D might be TRBD1 (5 bases). Trimming shortened V by 5 bases and J by 3 bases, and 11 bases separated the two germline ends. The CDR3 length is 13 residues. Germline V lookup: CDR1 LGHNT, CDR2 FRNRAP. Here the CDR3 DNA reads TGTGCTAGTGGTCCAGAAACAGGCTACGAGCAGTACTTC. Protein sequence: CASGPETGYEQYF.

The V call is TRBV6-2 or TRBV6-3, the J call TRBJ1-2; no clear D gene. Germline lookup yields CDR1 MNHEY and CDR2 SVGEGT. The length of the CDR3 is 14 residues. V lost 0 bases and J 6 bases, leaving 11 bases between the germline ends. CDR3 sequence: CASSYSTPSHGYTF. CDR3 sequence (DNA): TGTGCCAGCAGTTACTCGACTCCCAGTCATGGCTACACCTTC.

This clonotype was detected ten times or more. This chain connects TRBV12-3 or TRBV12-4 to TRBJ1-1; 12 bases fit TRBD1. Trimming cost V 6 bases and J 2 bases; bases outside gene matches: 7. CDR3 size: 16 residues. The CDR3 DNA reads as TGTGCCAGCAGCCTGGGACAGGGGGCGGGTAACACTGAAGCTTTCTTT. Translation gives CASSLGQGAGNTEAFF.

This clonotype showed up just a few times. This rearrangement joins TRBV20-1 to TRBJ2-1, with 10 bases identical to TRBD2. Germline CDR1 DFQATT, CDR2 SNEGSKA (reference sequence). After removal of 0 bases from V and 4 bases from J, the junction contained 12 bases not matched to a gene. The CDR3 has 18 amino acids. CDR3 amino acids: CSARDGSLAGVLYNEQFF. In DNA, the CDR3 is TGCAGTGCTAGAGATGGCTCTCTAGCGGGAGTCCTGTACAATGAGCAGTTCTTC.

This clonotype was counted a few times. This chain uses TRBV4-1 with TRBJ2-7; TRBD1 matches 9 bases. V dropped 4 bases and J dropped 5; count of bases not matched to a gene: 9. The CDR3 is 15 amino acids. Looked up from germline, CDR1 is MGHRA and CDR2 is YSYEKL. CDR3 sequence (DNA): TGCGCCAGCAGCCCACCGGGACAGGGTTCCCACGAGCAGTACTTC. Its protein product is CASSPPGQGSHEQYF.

Ten or more counts support this clonotype. The V and J genes are TRBV7-8 and TRBJ1-6; 7 nucleotides match TRBD1. Germline V gene lookup returns CDR1 SGHVS and CDR2 FQNEAQ. V was clipped by 5 bases and J by 7 bases; unmatched bases: 5. The length of the CDR3 is 14 residues. The CDR3 here is CASSRRQGNSPLHF. The CDR3 region has the DNA TGTGCCAGCAGCCGAAGACAGGGCAATTCACCCCTCCACTTT.

Points on this clonotype: One end of the junction does not line up with germline, which may come from a read error. The chain uses TRBV4-3 and TRBJ2-3; 9 nucleotides line up with TRBD2. The CDR3 contains 18 residues. Germline V lookup: CDR1 LGHNA, CDR2 YSLEER. The CDR3 protein is CVSSHSPNSGRSTDTQYF. In DNA, the CDR3 is TGCGTCAGCAGCCACTCCCCCAACAGCGGGAGGAGCACAGATACGCAGTATTTT.

Points on this clonotype: This may be a read error: a much more frequent sequence differs by one nucleotide. The gene calls are TRBV19 and TRBJ2-7, with 9 bases matching TRBD2. V shed 5 bases and J 2 bases; nucleotides not matched to a gene: 10. The CDR3 is 16 amino acids. CDR1 is LNHDA, CDR2 SQIVND, per germline (reference sequence). This chain's CDR3 is CASSLRGSGSTYEQYF. The CDR3 DNA is TGTGCCAGTAGTTTGCGTGGTAGCGGGAGTACCTACGAGCAGTACTTC.

This clonotype was seen many times. The CDR3: CASSLGNWRGYNEQFF. The CDR3 bases are TGTGCCAGCAGTTTAGGGAACTGGCGGGGGTACAATGAGCAGTTCTTC. This chain connects TRBV28 to TRBJ2-1; TRBD2 matches 7 bases. The CDR3 length is 16 residues. The junction had 8 bases not matched to a gene; V was cut back by 2 bases and J by 4 bases. Germline CDR1 reads MDHEN; CDR2 reads SYDVKM.

This clonotype was detected many times. The chain is built from TRBV6-5 and TRBJ2-7; D is perhaps TRBD2 (6 bases). Germline CDR1 and CDR2: MNHEY and SVGAGI. The CDR3 covers 16 residues. The V end lost 0 bases, the J end lost 4 bases, and 16 bases lay between the germline ends. DNA of the CDR3: TGTGCCAGCAGTTACTCGTTGGTGGAGGGCCGTTACGAGCAGTACTTC. This translates into CASSYSLVEGRYEQYF.

This clonotype showed up many times. This rearrangement joins TRBV6-5 to TRBJ2-7; 8 bases are shared with TRBD2. The V segment lost 2 bases and the J segment 4 bases; nucleotides outside the gene matches: 7. The CDR3 has 15 amino acids. From germline, CDR1 is MNHEY and CDR2 SVGAGI. The CDR3 DNA is TGTGCCAGCAGTTACACGACTAGCGTACAATACGAGCAGTACTTC. It encodes CASSYTTSVQYEQYF.

At least ten counts were recorded for this clonotype. The CDR3 reads CASSSSSFYEQYF. The CDR3 bases are TGTGCCAGCAGTTCGTCTAGCTTCTACGAGCAGTACTTC. V and J are TRBV27 and TRBJ2-7; possibly TRBD2 for D (5 bases). This CDR3 has 13 residues. CDR1 MNHEY and CDR2 SMNVEV come from the germline V gene (reference sequence). V was cut by 4 bases and J by 3 bases, with 10 bases left in between.

The chain recombines TRBV9 with TRBJ2-1, with 8 bases matching TRBD2. The CDR3 sequence is 14 residues long. V dropped 0 bases and J dropped 9; count of bases not matched to a gene: 5. Germline CDR1 and CDR2: SGDLS and YYNGEE. The CDR3 region has the DNA TGTGCCAGCAGCGTAGCGGGAGGGCCGGGTGAGCAGTTCTTC. Its translation: CASSVAGGPGEQFF.

Many counts were recorded for this clonotype. This chain links TRBV5-1 with TRBJ2-7; D not resolved. Germline V lookup: CDR1 SGHRS, CDR2 YFSETQ. V was clipped by 1 base and J by 2 bases, with 10 bases between them. This CDR3 is 14 amino acids long. CDR3: CASSLYQQAYEQYF. As DNA, the CDR3 is TGCGCCAGCAGCTTGTATCAACAAGCCTACGAGCAGTACTTC. Supplemented by reference TRBV5-1 and TRBJ2-7, the full variable domain reads KAGVTQTPRYLIKTRGQQVTLSCSPISGHRSVSWYQQTPGQGLQFLFEYFSETQRNKGNFPGRFSGRQFSNSRSEMNVSTLELGDSALYLCASSLYQQAYEQYFGPGTRLTVT.

This clonotype was recorded a few times. V gene TRBV24-1 combines with J gene TRBJ2-1; 11 bases agree with TRBD2. J gave up 7 bases and V 4 bases, and 8 bases lay outside the gene matches. Germline CDR1 and CDR2: KGHDR and SFDVKD. This CDR3 has 16 residues. CDR3 nucleotide sequence: TGTGCCACCAGTGACAATCTAGCGGGAGGATTTAATGAGCAGTTCTTC. Protein sequence: CATSDNLAGGFNEQFF.

The chain combines TRBV11-2 with TRBJ2-2, with D possibly matching TRBD2 (6 bases). In germline, CDR1 is SGHAT, CDR2 FQNNGV. The CDR3 length is 14 residues. This CDR3 reads CADSLALNTGELFF. CDR3 in DNA: TGTGCAGACTCACTAGCACTGAACACCGGGGAGCTGTTTTTT. The full variable domain, completed using reference TRBV11-2 and TRBJ2-2, is EAGVAQSPRYKIIEKRQSVAFWCNPISGHATLYWYQQILGQGPKLLIQFQNNGVVDDSQLPKDRFSAERLKGVDSTLKIQPAKLEDSAVYLCADSLALNTGELFFGEGSRLTVL.

The chain has TRBV5-1 and TRBJ2-5; 8 bases match TRBD1. This CDR3 region has 14 residues. V trimming: 4 bases; J trimming: 5 bases; junction bases outside the gene matches: 7. The germline CDR1 and CDR2 sequences are SGHRS and YFSETQ. The CDR3 is CASSRTGFGETQYF. The DNA for the CDR3 is TGCGCCAGCAGCCGGACAGGGTTTGGGGAGACCCAGTACTTC. Full variable domain (outside the CDR3, taken from reference TRBV5-1 and TRBJ2-5): KAGVTQTPRYLIKTRGQQVTLSCSPISGHRSVSWYQQTPGQGLQFLFEYFSETQRNKGNFPGRFSGRQFSNSRSEMNVSTLELGDSALYLCASSRTGFGETQYFGPGTRLLVL.

The chain combines TRBV20-1 with TRBJ1-1; TRBD1 aligns across 12 bases. Germline CDR1 and CDR2: DFQATT and SNEGSKA (reference sequence). J lost 7 bases, V lost 1 base, and 4 bases had no gene match. The CDR3 contains 14 residues. The CDR3 DNA reads as TGCAGTGCTAGAGTGAGGGACAGGGGGCTTGAAGCTTTCTTT. Amino acids: CSARVRDRGLEAFF.

This clonotype has a handful of counts. It may be a read error: a sequence one base away is much more abundant. This sequence joins TRBV7-8 and TRBJ1-2; tentative D call: TRBD1 (5 bases). The CDR3 length is 12 residues. Germline V CDR1 and CDR2: SGHVS, FQNEAQ. CDR3 sequence: CASSETAYGDTF. CDR3 nucleotides: TGTGCCAGCAGTGAGACAGCCTATGGCGACACCTTC.

This clonotype was seen many times. The rearrangement uses TRBV4-1 and TRBJ2-2; perhaps TRBD1 as D (5 bases). The CDR3 totals 15 residues. The V end was cut by 2 bases, the J end by 0 bases, with 7 bases between. From germline, CDR1 is MGHRA and CDR2 YSYEKL. The CDR3, as DNA: TGCGCCAGCAGCCAACAGGGTGCGAACACCGGGGAGCTGTTTTTT. Protein product: CASSQQGANTGELFF.

This clonotype came up many times. This sequence joins TRBV4-1 and TRBJ2-7, with 7 bases that match TRBD1. The CDR3 runs 15 residues. Germline V gene data show CDR1 as MGHRA and CDR2 as YSYEKL. The junction had 7 bases not matched to a gene; V was cut back by 1 base and J by 4 bases. The CDR3 nucleotides are TGCGCCAGCAGCCAAGGACAGGGTGGGTTTTACGAGCAGTACTTC. Its protein product is CASSQGQGGFYEQYF.